A selection of T cell receptor beta chains follows, all from one sample in a study of blood T cell repertoires in COVID-19. The protocol was immunoSEQ multiplex PCR, while the TCRdb copy is restricted to in-frame clones and leaves out a portion. Among about 270,000 clones listed, over 75% were seen once. Source material: peripheral blood. The receptors were gathered from a human donor in a cohort sampled during active COVID-19. Both conserved end residues are part of each CDR3. The D gene is left open where the match is weak. Some rows mark clone size as missing; the rest say once, few, many or name a class of expanded clone.

>TRBV6-1|TRBJ2-3|NA|NA
CASSVNRGGAGTDTQYF
TGTGCCAGCAGTGTAAATAGGGGGGGGGCCGGCACAGATACGCAGTATTTT
>TRBV6-1|TRBJ2-7|NA|NA
CASSEADSSYEQYF
TGTGCCAGCAGTGAAGCGGACAGCTCCTACGAGCAGTACTTC
>TRBV7-2|TRBJ1-2|NA|NA
CASSYRGGAIYGYTF
TGTGCCAGCAGCTACCGGGGCGGGGCCATATATGGCTACACCTTC
>TRBV2|TRBJ2-1|TRBD2|NA
CASASGVYNEQFF
TGTGCCAGCGCTAGCGGGGTCTACAATGAGCAGTTCTTC
>TRBV6-6|TRBJ2-5|NA|NA
CASSDRGHVAGTQYF
TGTGCCAGCAGTGACCGAGGACACGTCGCAGGGACCCAGTACTTC
>TRBV12-3/TRBV12-4|TRBJ2-7|NA|NA
CASSLAEGEQYF
TGTGCCAGCAGTTTAGCTGAGGGCGAGCAGTACTTC
>TRBV11-2|TRBJ2-1|TRBD2|NA
CASSLGGGEQFF
TGTGCCAGCAGCTTAGGGGGGGGTGAGCAGTTCTTC
>TRBV3-1/TRBV3-2|TRBJ1-1|NA|NA
CASSPDGLPRTEAFF
TGTGCCAGCAGCCCCGACGGGTTGCCGCGTACTGAAGCTTTCTTT
>TRBV10-3|TRBJ2-7|TRBD2|NA
CAAKGLAGSEQYF
TGTGCCGCCAAAGGACTAGCGGGTAGCGAGCAGTACTTC
>TRBV5-1|TRBJ2-2|TRBD2|once
CASSSSGTTGELFF
TGCGCCAGCAGCTCTAGCGGGACCACCGGGGAGCTGTTTTTT
>TRBV7-9|TRBJ1-2|TRBD1|few
CASRRTGGADGYTF
TGTGCCAGCAGGCGGACAGGGGGCGCGGATGGCTACACCTTC
>TRBV5-5|TRBJ2-1|TRBD2|NA
CASSFGGASYNEQFF
TGTGCCAGCAGCTTCGGGGGGGCGAGCTACAATGAGCAGTTCTTC
>TRBV3-1/TRBV3-2|TRBJ2-5|NA|NA
CASSQCGQQETQYF
TGTGCCAGCAGCCAATGTGGACAGCAAGAGACCCAGTACTTC
>TRBV18|TRBJ1-1|NA|NA
CASSPQGQTKGMNTEAFF
TGTGCCAGCTCACCACAAGGACAGACCAAGGGTATGAACACTGAAGCTTTCTTT
>TRBV10-1|TRBJ2-2|NA|NA
CASSESVGANTGELFF
TGCGCCAGCAGTGAGTCGGTAGGGGCCAACACCGGGGAGCTGTTTTTT
>TRBV29-1|TRBJ1-5|NA|once
CSVGQYGQPQHF
TGCAGCGTTGGACAGTACGGTCAGCCCCAGCATTTT
>TRBV7-9|TRBJ1-1|NA|NA
CASNPRGAATEAFF
TGTGCCAGCAACCCCCGGGGGGCGGCCACTGAAGCTTTCTTT
>TRBV21-1|TRBJ2-7|NA|NA
CASSKYGRQVSLWGSYEQYF
TGTGCCAGCAGCAAATACGGCCGACAGGTCTCCTTGTGGGGGTCCTACGAGCAGTACTTC
>TRBV10-3|TRBJ2-5|TRBD2|NA
CAISKSPGGGETQYF
TGTGCCATCAGTAAATCGCCCGGCGGGGGAGAGACCCAGTACTTC
>TRBV18|TRBJ2-1|TRBD1|NA
CASSPDRSNEQFF
TGTGCCAGCTCACCGGACAGGTCCAACGAGCAGTTCTTC
>TRBV9|TRBJ2-3|NA|few
CASSALGTTDTQYF
TGTGCCAGCAGCGCACTAGGGACAACCGATACGCAGTATTTT
>TRBV3-1/TRBV3-2|TRBJ2-2|TRBD2|NA
CASSRGLAGSGRTGELFF
TGTGCCAGCAGCCGTGGGCTAGCGGGATCGGGTAGGACCGGGGAGCTGTTTTTT
>TRBV5-1|TRBJ1-6|NA|NA
CASSLTESSYNSPLHF
TGCGCCAGCAGCTTGACGGAGAGCTCCTATAATTCACCCCTCCACTTT
>TRBV2|TRBJ2-4|TRBD1|few
CASSEDRGLVNIQYF
TGTGCCAGCAGTGAAGACAGGGGGCTCGTAAACATTCAGTACTTC
>TRBV12-5|TRBJ2-1|TRBD2|NA
CASGFPAGGPLNNEQFF
TGTGCTAGTGGTTTTCCAGCGGGAGGGCCTTTGAACAATGAGCAGTTCTTC
>TRBV29-1|TRBJ2-1|NA|NA
CSVPPGGGNEQFF
TGCAGCGTCCCACCCGGGGGTGGTAATGAGCAGTTCTTC
>TRBV5-1|TRBJ1-3|NA|NA
CASSPDNSGNTIYF
TGCGCCAGCAGCCCCGACAACTCTGGAAACACCATATATTTT
>TRBV5-1|TRBJ1-5|NA|NA
CASSSTPGLNQPQHF
TGCGCCAGCAGCTCGACTCCCGGTCTCAATCAGCCCCAGCATTTT
>TRBV7-3|TRBJ2-7|TRBD2|many
CASSSVAGGYEQYF
TGTGCCAGCAGCTCCGTAGCGGGAGGCTACGAGCAGTACTTC
>TRBV19|TRBJ1-5|NA|NA
CANSIGSLLVQPQHF
TGTGCCAATAGTATAGGAAGCCTCCTCGTTCAGCCCCAGCATTTT
>TRBV6-2/TRBV6-3|TRBJ2-5|NA|NA
CASSTFAGARGETQYF
TGTGCCAGCAGCACTTTTGCGGGGGCCAGAGGGGAGACCCAGTACTTC
>TRBV4-2|TRBJ2-1|TRBD2|NA
CASSRESGGGTYNEQFF
TGTGCCAGCAGCCGAGAAAGCGGGGGTGGAACCTACAATGAGCAGTTCTTC
>TRBV6-5|TRBJ2-3|NA|once
CASSYSGVTGDTQYF
TGTGCCAGCAGTTACTCGGGGGTGACAGGAGATACGCAGTATTTT
>TRBV28|TRBJ1-1|NA|NA
CASSFIRGSTEAFF
TGTGCCAGCAGTTTTATTCGGGGGTCCACTGAAGCTTTCTTT
>TRBV5-8|TRBJ1-5|TRBD1|once
CASSLWGQGEHQPQHF
TGTGCCAGCAGCCTCTGGGGACAGGGGGAACACCAGCCCCAGCATTTT
>TRBV7-2|TRBJ2-5|NA|NA
CASSLAGPKETQYF
TGTGCCAGCAGCTTGGCAGGGCCAAAAGAGACCCAGTACTTC
>TRBV2|TRBJ2-1|TRBD2|once
CASRALAGGRDEQFF
TGTGCCAGCAGGGCCCTAGCGGGAGGGCGGGATGAGCAGTTCTTC
>TRBV9|TRBJ1-1|TRBD1|NA
CASSVGGTGITEAFF
TGTGCCAGCAGCGTAGGGGGGACAGGAATTACTGAAGCTTTCTTT
>TRBV5-6|TRBJ2-7|NA|few
CASSLWGPYEQYF
TGTGCCAGCAGCTTGTGGGGCCCCTACGAGCAGTACTTC
>TRBV6-5|TRBJ1-1|NA|NA
CATNKHRDTEAFF
TGTGCCACCAACAAGCACAGGGACACTGAAGCTTTCTTT
>TRBV5-1|TRBJ2-1|TRBD2|NA
CASSPLAGGPSEQFF
TGCGCCAGCAGCCCGCTAGCGGGGGGGCCCAGTGAGCAGTTCTTC
>TRBV19|TRBJ1-5|NA|NA
CASSIVQGNQPQHF
TGTGCCAGTAGTATCGTACAGGGCAATCAGCCCCAGCATTTT
>TRBV11-3|TRBJ2-1|TRBD1|NA
CASSSLNRGDEQFF
TGTGCCAGCAGCTCCCTTAACAGGGGCGATGAGCAGTTCTTC
>TRBV6-2/TRBV6-3|TRBJ2-1|TRBD2|NA
CASSYSTGLADLGEQFF
TGTGCCAGCAGTTACTCAACGGGACTAGCCGACTTGGGTGAGCAGTTCTTC
>TRBV4-3|TRBJ2-3|TRBD1|NA
CASSLQGAQTDTQYF
TGCGCCAGCAGCCTCCAGGGGGCTCAGACAGATACGCAGTATTTT
>TRBV19|TRBJ2-7|TRBD2|NA
CASSLTSGGEQYF
TGTGCCAGTAGTCTAACTAGCGGGGGAGAGCAGTACTTC
>TRBV7-2|TRBJ2-7|NA|NA
CASSLVGVEQYF
TGTGCCAGCAGCTTAGTAGGGGTCGAGCAGTACTTC
>TRBV3-1/TRBV3-2|TRBJ2-1|TRBD2|NA
CASSHPSGVYNEQFF
TGTGCCAGCAGCCATCCTAGCGGGGTATACAATGAGCAGTTCTTC
>TRBV29-1|TRBJ2-3|NA|NA
CSVESPDTQYF
TGCAGCGTCGAGTCACCAGATACGCAGTATTTT
>TRBV6-5|TRBJ2-3|NA|NA
CASSHLGGRDTQYF
TGTGCCAGCAGTCACCTGGGGGGTCGGGATACGCAGTATTTT
>TRBV6-4|TRBJ2-2|NA|NA
CASSRDFPNTGELFF
TGTGCCAGCAGTAGGGACTTCCCGAACACCGGGGAGCTGTTTTTT
>TRBV7-9|TRBJ2-1|NA|NA
CASSLGSGGEGNEQFF
TGTGCCAGCAGCTTAGGATCCGGGGGTGAGGGCAATGAGCAGTTCTTC
>TRBV6-6|TRBJ1-4|NA|once
CASSYSSDFLNEKLFF
TGTGCCAGCAGTTACTCTTCGGACTTCTTAAATGAAAAACTGTTTTTT
>TRBV7-9|TRBJ2-7|NA|NA
CASSLTAGSYEQYF
TGTGCCAGCAGCTTAACAGCAGGGTCCTACGAGCAGTACTTC
>TRBV7-9|TRBJ1-6|NA|NA
CASSFAGNYNSPLHF
TGTGCCAGCAGCTTCGCCGGGAACTATAATTCACCCCTCCACTTT
>TRBV18|TRBJ1-1|TRBD1|NA
CASSPTTGLMNTEAFF
TGTGCCAGCTCACCCACGACAGGGCTTATGAACACTGAAGCTTTCTTT
>TRBV19|TRBJ1-5|NA|NA
CASSPQAGVNQPQHF
TGTGCCAGTAGTCCCCAGGCGGGAGTCAATCAGCCCCAGCATTTT
>TRBV7-9|TRBJ1-2|NA|NA
CASSLDPQGRYTF
TGTGCCAGCAGCTTAGACCCACAGGGTCGCTACACCTTC
>TRBV14|TRBJ2-5|NA|few
CASSRAGWETQYF
TGTGCCAGCAGCCGGGCAGGGTGGGAGACCCAGTACTTC
>TRBV7-7|TRBJ2-5|NA|NA
CASSLASPGAGETQYF
TGTGCTAGCAGCTTAGCGTCTCCGGGAGCCGGGGAGACCCAGTACTTC